Sequencing of this T cell receptor beta chain was carried out in a study of graft-versus-host responses after intestinal transplantation. Regarding the study as a whole: Recipient marrow harbored GvH clones, some of which surfaced first in ileum or blood. An association linked early post-transplant HvG declines with peak circulating GvH clone levels.

CDR1 is MNHEY and CDR2 is SVGAGI in the germline V gene. The length of the CDR3 is 15 residues. The junction had 7 bases not matched to a gene; V was cut back by 6 bases and J by 2 bases. As concerns this clone: What it recognizes is unknown.

Sequencing used immunoSEQ multiplex PCR; TCRdb keeps in-frame clones, though not all of them. Counted here are 84,000 or so clones, roughly 92% occurring once; the ten biggest clones make up around 0.33%. The specimen was unstimulated CD4+ T cells sorted from spleen or lymph node cells, collected before intestinal transplant. This receptor was obtained from a human donor who received an intestinal transplant. V is TRBV6-5 and J is TRBJ1-5; TRBD1 agrees at 7 bases. CDR3 in amino acids: CASSRGTVGNQPQHF. As DNA, the CDR3 is TGTGCCAGCAGCCGCGGGACAGTTGGCAATCAGCCCCAGCATTTT.